This TCR beta chain stems from a study of CD8 T cells in Susac syndrome. An amount of RNA that ranged from roughly 0.45 to 1 ug was reverse transcribed with random hexamers. TCRdb re-analysed the immunoSEQ multiplex PCR reads in MiXCR, keeping a single row per CDR3 protein. The top ten hold about 0.15% of the sample, which has about 140,000 distinct CDR3 sequences, over 90% seen once. Unmatched junction bases numbered 13, after V lost 0 bases and J lost 8 bases. The CDR3 covers 17 residues. The germline gives CDR1 MNHEY, CDR2 SVGAGI. Sequencing was performed on CD4+ T cells from PBMCs. The chain joins TRBV6-5 to TRBJ2-1; the match to TRBD2 covers 7 bases. This sequence was found in a human donor with Susac syndrome. CDR3 nucleotide sequence: TGTGCCAGCAGTTACTCGGGCTTGCGGGAGTCGGTCTATGAGCAGTTCTTC. Its protein product is CASSYSGLRESVYEQFF.